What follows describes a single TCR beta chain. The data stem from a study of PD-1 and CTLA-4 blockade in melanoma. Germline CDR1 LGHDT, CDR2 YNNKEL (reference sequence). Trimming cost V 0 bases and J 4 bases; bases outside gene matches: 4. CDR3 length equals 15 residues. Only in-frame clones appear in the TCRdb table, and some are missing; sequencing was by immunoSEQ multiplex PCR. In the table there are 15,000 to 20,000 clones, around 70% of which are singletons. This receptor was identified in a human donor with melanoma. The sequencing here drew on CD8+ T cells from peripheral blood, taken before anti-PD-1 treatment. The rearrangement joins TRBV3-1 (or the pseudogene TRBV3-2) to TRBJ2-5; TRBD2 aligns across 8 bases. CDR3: CASSQDFSGRETQYF. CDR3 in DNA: TGTGCCAGCAGCCAAGATTTCAGCGGGAGAGAGACCCAGTACTTC.